The 11 T cell receptor beta chains below all came from one sample that was sequenced in a study of T cells in Graves' hyperthyroidism and ophthalmopathy. Researchers took RNA transcripts and amplified the TCR beta CDR3 regions from them. The HTBI set primed first-round TCR CDR3 RT-PCR. TCRdb redid the calling of the multiplex PCR reads with MiXCR, one entry per CDR3 protein. The sample holds a few hundred thousand distinct CDR3 sequences, 16% seen once. The sequenced sample consisted of blood. These receptors came from a woman aged 25 to 39 with Graves' ophthalmopathy.

This clonotype has a count of ten or more. The chain combines TRBV27 with TRBJ2-3; 7 bases map to TRBD2. The CDR3 extends over 15 amino acids. Germline V gene lookup returns CDR1 MNHEY and CDR2 SMNVEV (reference sequence). With 8 bases clipped from V and 3 bases from J, the junction kept 11 bases outside the gene matches. DNA of the CDR3: TGTGCCAGCTGCCTGACTAGCTTTGGGACAGATACGCAGTATTTT. Protein product: CASCLTSFGTDTQYF.

This clonotype was observed many times. The genes are TRBV30 and TRBJ2-2; 7 nucleotides match TRBD1. With 3 bases clipped from V and 1 base from J, the junction kept 5 bases outside the gene matches. The CDR3 extends over 15 amino acids. Looked up from germline, CDR1 is GTSNPN and CDR2 is SVGIG (reference sequence). The CDR3 reads CAWSSGGMNTGELFF. CDR3 coding DNA: TGTGCCTGGAGCTCAGGGGGTATGAACACCGGGGAGCTGTTTTTT.

This clonotype was counted at least ten times. The chain recombines TRBV19 with TRBJ2-1; 13 nucleotides agree with TRBD2. The CDR3 totals 16 residues. CDR1 and CDR2 from the germline V gene are LNHDA and SQIVND (reference sequence). With V trimmed by 1 base and J by 10 bases, 7 bases remained unmatched. The DNA of the CDR3 is TGTGCCAGTAGTATAGGAGGACTAGCGGGAGCGGGGGAGCAGTTCTTC. Residues: CASSIGGLAGAGEQFF.

Only a few counts were recorded for this clonotype. The genes are TRBV10-2 and TRBJ2-1; a possible D gene is TRBD2 (5 bases). This CDR3 contains 15 residues. Trimming stripped 0 bases from V and 3 bases from J, with 9 bases between. CDR1 and CDR2 (germline): WSHSY, SAAADI. The CDR3 region is CASSESARVYNEQFF. In nucleotides, the CDR3 is TGCGCCAGCAGTGAGTCGGCGCGGGTCTACAATGAGCAGTTCTTC.

In this sample, this clonotype turned up many times. This rearrangement joins TRBV24-1 to TRBJ1-4; TRBD1 aligns across 9 bases. This CDR3 comprises 15 residues. Germline CDR1 is KGHDR and CDR2 is SFDVKD. J was trimmed by 5 bases and V by 4 bases; bases with no gene match: 4. CDR3 protein: CATSDTGTGNEKLFF. The CDR3 DNA reads TGTGCCACCAGTGACACCGGGACAGGGAATGAAAAACTGTTTTTT.

Turning to this clonotype: Here the CDR3 omits its conserved ending phenylalanine or tryptophan, so a read error is the likely source. The V call is TRBV5-1, the J call TRBJ2-7; tentatively, D is TRBD2 (5 bases). This CDR3 is 16 amino acids long. Looked up from germline, CDR1 is SGHRS and CDR2 is YFSETQ. The germline V and J ends were trimmed by 0 bases and 2 bases, with 15 bases remaining between them. The CDR3 bases are TGCGCCAGCAGCTTGGGGCCGGCGGGTTCACCCTACGAGCAGTACCTC. Translating gives CASSLGPAGSPYEQYL.

This clonotype was observed at least ten times. J is TRBJ1-3 and V is TRBV20-1; weak D call: TRBD1 (6 bases). The ends were cut back, 3 bases at V and 0 bases at J, with 9 bases in the middle. Germline V CDR1 and CDR2: DFQATT, SNEGSKA (reference sequence). The CDR3 totals 14 residues. The CDR3 nucleotides read TGCAGTGCTAGTGAGGGGGGCTCTGGAAACACCATATATTTT. Its translation is CSASEGGSGNTIYF.

This clonotype was recorded once. A read error is possible here, since a much larger clone lies one base away. The chain employs TRBV11-3 and TRBJ2-1, with D perhaps matching TRBD2 (8 bases). The CDR3 is 15 amino acids. Looked up from germline, CDR1 is SGHNT and CDR2 is YENEEA. CDR3 amino acids: CASSSGGGRANEQLF. For the CDR3, the DNA is TGTGCCAGCAGCTCGGGAGGGGGCCGCGCCAATGAGCAGCTCTTC.

This clonotype was recorded a few times. The gene calls are TRBV29-1 and TRBJ1-4; D may be TRBD1 (5 bases). V was clipped by 4 bases and J by 5 bases, with 8 bases between them. Looked up from germline, CDR1 is SQVTM and CDR2 is ANQGSEA. The CDR3 is 12 amino acids. The CDR3 DNA sequence: TGCAGCGTTGGGGGGGGGAATGAAAAACTGTTTTTT. It codes for CSVGGGNEKLFF.

This clonotype came up many times. The chain is built from TRBV28 and TRBJ2-1; possibly TRBD1 or TRBD2 for D (5 bases each). V lost 6 bases, J lost 0 bases, and 12 bases lay in between. Germline V CDR1 and CDR2: MDHEN, SYDVKM. There are 15 residues in the CDR3. CDR3 sequence: CASRGQGDSYNEQFF. CDR3 DNA sequence: TGTGCCAGCAGAGGTCAGGGAGACTCCTACAATGAGCAGTTCTTC.

This clonotype occurred a few times. The DNA for the CDR3 is TGTGCCAGTAGTATCGGTGTACGGGCAGGGGATGAGCAGTTCTTC. The encoded protein is CASSIGVRAGDEQFF. The chain has TRBV19 and TRBJ2-1; TRBD1 might be the D (6 bases). The V gene's germline CDR1 is LNHDA and CDR2 SQIVND (reference sequence). Trimming removed 3 bases from V and 8 bases from J, with 17 bases in between. This CDR3 contains 15 residues.